This T cell receptor beta chain originates from a study of blood T cells in healthy people across ages. This clonotype was picked up a small number of times. Using a J-beta primer mix together with a sample-barcoded 5' primer, a second PCR was run for about 6 to 12 cycles. TCRdb reanalysed the 5' RACE reads using MiXCR and keeps one entry per CDR3 protein. The sample consists of 540,000 or so distinct CDR3 sequences, more than 45% of them appearing once. The V and J ends lost 6 bases and 7 bases, in that order; junction bases with no gene match: 7. CDR1 and CDR2 (germline): LGHDT, YNNKEL (reference sequence). CDR3 length: 15 amino acids. The amount of total RNA extracted per sample was at least 5.5 micrograms.

This TCR came from a man older than 75 in good health. The V gene is TRBV3-1, the J gene TRBJ2-1, with 12 bases aligning to TRBD1. Sequencing input: blood. CDR3 sequence (DNA): TGTGCCAGCAGTACCGGGACAGGGGGCGTGAATGAGCAGTTCTTC. Its translation: CASSTGTGGVNEQFF.